One and the same sample provided the 29 T cell receptor beta chains below, sequenced in a study of blood T cell repertoires in COVID-19. Measured with immunoSEQ multiplex PCR; TCRdb has only the in-frame clones, and not every one. This repertoire shows about 190,000 clones, 70% to 90% found once; its top ten account for roughly 5%. Material: peripheral blood. These receptors originate from a woman in her sixties or seventies with active or convalescent COVID-19.

In the case of this clone: This specimen includes other DNA sequences encoding the same CDR3. The chain recombines TRBV5-1 with TRBJ1-2; 7 bases are a match to TRBD1. Germline V lookup: CDR1 SGHRS, CDR2 YFSETQ. V dropped 0 bases and J dropped 3; count of bases not matched to a gene: 2. There are 14 residues in the CDR3. DNA for the CDR3: TGCGCCAGCAGCTTGGGCCAGGGGGACTATGGCTACACCTTC. Translation gives CASSLGQGDYGYTF.

This clone was seen a few times. The chain links TRBV7-9 to TRBJ2-1; 8 nucleotides line up with TRBD2. The CDR3 sequence is 17 residues long. Germline V CDR1 and CDR2: SEHNR, FQNEAQ (reference sequence). V lost 5 bases to trimming and J lost 2 bases; unmatched junction nucleotides: 11. CDR3 coding DNA: TGTGCCAGCAGCCCGATGGGCGGGAGGACGGCCTACAATGAGCAGTTCTTC. Translating gives CASSPMGGRTAYNEQFF.

The V call is TRBV28, the J call TRBJ2-7, with TRBD2 identical over 13 bases. J lost 4 bases, V lost 5 bases, and 14 bases had no gene match. CDR3 length: 18 amino acids. Germline V gene sequence: CDR1 MDHEN, CDR2 SYDVKM. The CDR3 protein is CASSGTSGRATISYEQYF. CDR3 DNA sequence: TGTGCCAGCAGTGGCACTAGCGGGAGGGCCACCATCTCATACGAGCAGTACTTC.

This clone was observed once. This sequence joins TRBV18 and TRBJ1-1; D uncertain. Germline CDR1 reads KGHSH; CDR2 reads LQKENI. V lost 6 bases to trimming and J lost 7 bases, with 18 bases between them. This CDR3 has 14 residues. The CDR3 loop is CASSPGNGGFEAFF. CDR3 DNA sequence: TGTGCCAGCTCCCCCGGTAATGGAGGGTTTGAAGCTTTCTTT.

This chain joins TRBV28 and TRBJ1-6; 8 bases agree with TRBD1. Germline values: CDR1 MDHEN, CDR2 SYDVKM. The CDR3 covers 15 residues. Trimming at V came to 6 bases and at J to 8 bases, leaving 9 bases not matched to a gene. CDR3 amino acids: CASRLRDRRDSPLHF. DNA for the CDR3: TGTGCCAGCAGGCTCCGGGACAGGAGGGATTCACCCCTCCACTTT.

The chain links TRBV2 to TRBJ2-7; a weak D match, TRBD1 (5 bases). Trimming stripped 1 base from V and 5 bases from J, with 9 bases between. CDR1 SNHLY and CDR2 FYNNEI come from the germline V gene. The CDR3 is 13 amino acids. CDR3 in amino acids: CASSEGGSDEQYF. CDR3 nucleotides: TGTGCCAGCAGTGAAGGGGGCTCAGACGAGCAGTACTTC.

The V and J genes are TRBV29-1 and TRBJ1-2; D may be TRBD1 (6 bases). The V end lost 5 bases, the J end lost 5 bases, and 12 bases lay between the germline ends. The CDR3 loop spans 12 amino acids. The germline CDR1 and CDR2 sequences are SQVTM and ANQGSEA. The CDR3 nucleotides are TGCAGCGTTACCCGGACAGAGTATGGCTACACCTTC. Amino acid sequence: CSVTRTEYGYTF.

J is TRBJ2-1 and V is TRBV3-1 (or the pseudogene TRBV3-2); TRBD2 matches at 12 bases. Germline V gene data show CDR1 as LGHDT and CDR2 as YNNKEL (reference sequence). CDR3 length: 16 amino acids. The V and J ends lost 5 bases and 7 bases, in that order; junction bases with no gene match: 9. The CDR3 coding sequence is TGTGCCAGCAGCATCCAGACTAGCGGGAGATCGAATGAGCAGTTCTTC. Translation: CASSIQTSGRSNEQFF.

This sequence joins TRBV2 and TRBJ2-1; D is ambiguous. The V gene's germline CDR1 is SNHLY and CDR2 FYNNEI. The V end lost 5 bases, the J end lost 8 bases, and 10 bases lay between the germline ends. This CDR3 region has 12 residues. CDR3 nucleotide sequence: TGTGCCAGCAGTTATTCTGGAGATGAGCAGTTCTTC. Protein product: CASSYSGDEQFF.

The chain is built from TRBV5-1 and TRBJ1-1, with D unresolved. V dropped 4 bases and J dropped 1 base, with 8 bases sitting between them. Germline values: CDR1 SGHRS, CDR2 YFSETQ. This CDR3 contains 13 residues. The chain's CDR3 is CASSRTGNTEAFF. The CDR3 DNA reads as TGCGCCAGCAGCCGAACGGGGAACACTGAAGCTTTCTTT.

V usage is TRBV18 and J usage is TRBJ1-5, with a weak D call TRBD1 (5 bases). Germline V lookup: CDR1 KGHSH, CDR2 LQKENI. Trimming left V 3 bases short and J 1 base short, with 16 bases between. The CDR3 loop spans 17 amino acids. CDR3: CASSPVSGIESNQPQHF. As DNA, the CDR3 is TGTGCCAGCTCACCGGTCTCAGGGATAGAAAGCAATCAGCCCCAGCATTTT.

V and J are TRBV5-1 and TRBJ2-5; possible D gene TRBD2, 6 bases. The CDR3 is 13 amino acids. Germline CDR1 and CDR2: SGHRS and YFSETQ. Trimming took 4 bases from V and 5 from J, leaving 12 bases between them. CDR3 sequence (DNA): TGCGCCAGCAGCAGGGACTCTCACGAGACCCAGTACTTC. The encoded protein is CASSRDSHETQYF.

The V call is TRBV5-5, the J call TRBJ2-5; the match to TRBD1 covers 12 bases. V lost 4 bases to trimming and J lost 5 bases; unmatched junction nucleotides: 6. Looked up from germline, CDR1 is SGHKS and CDR2 is YYEKEE (reference sequence). This CDR3 contains 15 residues. This CDR3 is CASSRRDRGRETQYF. CDR3 nucleotide sequence: TGTGCCAGCAGCAGACGGGACAGGGGGCGGGAGACCCAGTACTTC.

V usage is TRBV18 and J usage is TRBJ2-5; 11 bases agree with TRBD1. The V gene end was trimmed by 3 bases and the J gene end by 6 bases; junction bases not matched to a gene: 18. The CDR3 is 19 residues long. Germline CDR1 reads KGHSH; CDR2 reads LQKENI. The CDR3 is CASSPSRTGGKSLGKTQYF. CDR3 DNA sequence: TGTGCCAGCTCACCTTCCCGGACAGGGGGCAAATCGTTGGGGAAGACCCAGTACTTC.

This clone was seen once. This sequence joins TRBV5-4 and TRBJ2-7, with D possibly matching TRBD2 (6 bases). The CDR3 loop spans 14 amino acids. CDR1 is SGHNT, CDR2 YYREEE, per germline (reference sequence). Trimming stripped 2 bases from V and 5 bases from J, with 14 bases between. CDR3 protein: CASSFWGGLHEQYF. The CDR3 DNA reads TGTGCCAGCAGCTTCTGGGGAGGACTTCACGAGCAGTACTTC.

There are a few counts of this clone. The chain has TRBV5-1 and TRBJ2-7; D remains ambiguous. The germline V gene encodes CDR1 SGHRS and CDR2 YFSETQ. V was clipped by 4 bases and J by 5 bases, with 13 bases between them. The CDR3 has 13 amino acids. This chain's CDR3 is CASSPPGPHEQYF. The CDR3 nucleotides read TGCGCCAGCAGCCCGCCCGGTCCCCACGAGCAGTACTTC.

The V call is TRBV4-1, the J call TRBJ2-4; 11 bases line up with TRBD2. CDR1 is MGHRA and CDR2 is YSYEKL in the germline V gene. The CDR3 sequence is 18 residues long. Losses at the gene ends were 0 bases for V and 4 bases for J; bases not matched to a gene: 8. For the CDR3, the DNA is TGCGCCAGCAGCCAAGAAACGGGGACTAGCGGTATTAAAAACATTCAGTACTTC. It codes for CASSQETGTSGIKNIQYF.

V and J are TRBV30 and TRBJ1-2; 7 bases map to TRBD1. The junction had 3 bases not matched to a gene; V was cut back by 4 bases and J by 7 bases. The CDR3 spans 11 residues. In germline, CDR1 is GTSNPN, CDR2 SVGIG (reference sequence). CDR3 nucleotide sequence: TGTGCCTGGACAGGGGGAGGTGGCTACACCTTC. Protein: CAWTGGGGYTF.

The chain joins TRBV19 to TRBJ1-2; 7 bases map to TRBD1. Trimming cost V 3 bases and J 6 bases; bases outside gene matches: 7. Germline CDR1 reads LNHDA; CDR2 reads SQIVND (reference sequence). This CDR3 region has 14 residues. The CDR3 DNA sequence: TGTGCCAGTAGTATGACAGGGACCCGAAATGGCTACACCTTC. Translated, it gives CASSMTGTRNGYTF.

The chain uses TRBV2 and TRBJ2-7; D perhaps matches TRBD2 (6 bases). CDR1 and CDR2 (germline): SNHLY, FYNNEI. V was trimmed by 3 bases and J by 3 bases, leaving 9 bases between them. The CDR3 covers 13 residues. CDR3 sequence: CASSDGGYYEQYF. The CDR3 DNA is TGTGCCAGCAGTGATGGGGGGTACTACGAGCAGTACTTC.

The chain has TRBV9 and TRBJ2-1; 8 bases are a match to TRBD2. The CDR3 is made up of 15 amino acids. Germline values: CDR1 SGDLS, CDR2 YYNGEE. V lost 0 bases to trimming and J lost 6 bases; unmatched junction nucleotides: 5. The CDR3 coding sequence is TGTGCCAGCAGCGTAGGAGCGGGAGAGGGCAATGAGCAGTTCTTC. Translating it yields CASSVGAGEGNEQFF.

This sequence joins TRBV10-1 and TRBJ2-7; TRBD2 matches 7 bases. Trimming cost V 9 bases and J 0 bases; bases outside gene matches: 11. This CDR3 has 15 residues. The germline V gene has CDR1 WNHNN and CDR2 SYGVQD (reference sequence). The CDR3 coding sequence is TGCGCCAGGCGTCTAGCGGTCGACCGCTCCTACGAGCAGTACTTC. The encoded protein is CARRLAVDRSYEQYF.

The V and J genes are TRBV28 and TRBJ2-2, with 14 positions matching TRBD2. The CDR3 loop spans 16 amino acids. The germline V gene has CDR1 MDHEN and CDR2 SYDVKM. V lost 6 bases to trimming and J lost 2 bases; unmatched junction nucleotides: 2. The CDR3 region is CASRTSGRANTGELFF. In DNA form, the CDR3 reads TGTGCCAGCAGGACTAGCGGGAGGGCAAACACCGGGGAGCTGTTTTTT.

The rearrangement links TRBV7-9 to TRBJ2-5; D possibly corresponds to TRBD2 (6 bases). The CDR3 has 14 amino acids. CDR1 is SEHNR and CDR2 is FQNEAQ in the germline V gene (reference sequence). The V gene lost 3 bases and the J gene lost 2 bases, with 10 bases spanning the gap. Here the CDR3 DNA reads TGTGCCAGCAGCTTGCAGCGGGCACAAGAGACCCAGTACTTC. As protein: CASSLQRAQETQYF. The full variable domain, its missing parts supplied by reference TRBV7-9 and TRBJ2-5, is DTGVSQNPRHKITKRGQNVTFRCDPISEHNRLYWYRQTLGQGPEFLTYFQNEAQLEKSRLLSDRFSAERPKGSFSTLEIQRTEQGDSAMYLCASSLQRAQETQYFGPGTRLLVL.

The table lists this clone with many counts. V usage is TRBV5-1 and J usage is TRBJ2-3; 10 bases agree with TRBD2. Germline assignment: CDR1 SGHRS and CDR2 YFSETQ. The CDR3 covers 15 residues. V lost 1 base, J lost 4 bases, and 3 bases stayed unmatched. The DNA for the CDR3 is TGCGCCAGCAGCTTGATAGCGGGAGGCGCAGATACGCAGTATTTT. Its translation: CASSLIAGGADTQYF.

This clone turned up a few times. CDR3 sequence: CASSVGQGGTDTQYF. CDR3 DNA: TGTGCCAGCAGCGTCGGACAGGGAGGAACAGATACGCAGTATTTT. This sequence joins TRBV9 and TRBJ2-3, with 8 bases lining up with TRBD1. Germline loops: CDR1 SGDLS, CDR2 YYNGEE. The CDR3 length is 15 residues. The V segment lost 2 bases and the J segment 3 bases; nucleotides outside the gene matches: 5.

The J gene is TRBJ2-7, the V gene TRBV7-2; D possibly corresponds to TRBD2 (6 bases). CDR3 size: 13 residues. Germline lookup yields CDR1 SGHTA and CDR2 FQGNSA. V lost 7 bases and J 3 bases, leaving 13 bases between the germline ends. CDR3 in DNA: TGTGCCAGCACGCCGGGACTCTTCTACGAGCAGTACTTC. Protein product: CASTPGLFYEQYF.

The V gene is TRBV20-1, the J gene TRBJ2-3; D gene unclear. This CDR3 has 11 amino acids. Germline values: CDR1 DFQATT, CDR2 SNEGSKA (reference sequence). V was pared by 3 bases and J by 6 bases, with 7 bases between. CDR3: CSASHSDTQYF. The CDR3 coding sequence is TGCAGTGCTAGTCACTCGGATACGCAGTATTTT.

CDR3 in amino acids: CASSLLGTGRDEQYF. The CDR3 region has the DNA TGCGCCAGCAGCTTGCTTGGGACAGGGAGGGACGAGCAGTACTTC. The chain carries TRBV5-1 and TRBJ2-7, with 9 bases lining up with TRBD1. J lost 5 bases, V lost 1 base, and 7 bases had no gene match. Germline V CDR1 and CDR2: SGHRS, YFSETQ. This CDR3 has 15 residues.